This passage covers 20 T cell receptor beta chains from one sample sequenced in a study of cytomegalovirus exposure and HLA in healthy donors. PCR employed 60 Vbeta and 13 Jbeta primers. Data came from immunoSEQ multiplex PCR; TCRdb stores just in-frame clones and leaves some out. In all, the sample yields under 35,000 clones. Sequenced input: PBMCs. The receptors stem from a man aged 25-40 years in good health and CMV-seronegative.

V gene TRBV19 combines with J gene TRBJ2-5; D call uncertain. Deletions cut 5 bases from V and 7 bases from J, with 11 bases between. The CDR3 runs 12 residues. In germline, CDR1 is LNHDA, CDR2 SQIVND (reference sequence). This CDR3 is CASSAFSGTQYF. The DNA for the CDR3 is TGTGCCAGTAGTGCCTTTAGTGGGACCCAGTACTTC.

The chain uses TRBV6-5 and TRBJ2-3; no definite D call. The CDR3 has 12 amino acids. Germline CDR1 MNHEY, CDR2 SVGAGI. V lost 5 bases to trimming and J lost 6 bases, with 9 bases between them. CDR3 nucleotide sequence: TGTGCCAGCAGTCAGTCCAGGGATACGCAGTATTTT. Translated, it gives CASSQSRDTQYF.

Turning to this clone: Other DNA sequences of this sample code for an identical CDR3. The gene calls are TRBV6-1 and TRBJ2-2; 8 bases map to TRBD2. There are 15 residues in the CDR3. Germline CDR1 MNHNS, CDR2 SASEGT. The junction had 0 bases not matched to a gene; V was cut back by 2 bases and J by 1 base. Here the CDR3 DNA reads TGTGCCAGCAGTGAACTAGCGGGGAACACCGGGGAGCTGTTTTTT. This gives the protein CASSELAGNTGELFF.

The rearrangement joins TRBV11-2 to TRBJ2-7, with D unresolved. The V gene's germline CDR1 is SGHAT and CDR2 FQNNGV. The CDR3 covers 15 residues. Trimming took off 3 bases at V and 2 bases at J, with 14 bases between the two ends. CDR3 sequence: CASSFLATSAYEQYF. In nucleotides, the CDR3 is TGTGCCAGCAGCTTTTTAGCAACAAGTGCCTACGAGCAGTACTTC.

V is TRBV6-5 and J is TRBJ1-2; the D is unclear. Trimming took 4 bases from V and 4 from J, leaving 16 bases between them. The CDR3 is 15 amino acids. Germline values: CDR1 MNHEY, CDR2 SVGAGI. The CDR3 DNA is TGTGCCAGCAGTTCGGTCGGGGAGTTGGGCTATGGCTACACCTTC. Translating gives CASSSVGELGYGYTF.

The chain employs TRBV18 and TRBJ2-7; tentative D call: TRBD1 (6 bases). The germline gives CDR1 KGHSH, CDR2 LQKENI. The V end lost 3 bases, the J end lost 3 bases, and 12 bases lay between the germline ends. This CDR3 contains 14 residues. CDR3: CASSPAPDSYEQYF. Written as DNA, the CDR3 is TGTGCCAGCTCACCCGCTCCGGACAGCTACGAGCAGTACTTC.

The chain combines TRBV7-2 with TRBJ1-6; D is possibly TRBD1 (6 bases). Trimming took off 5 bases at V and 9 bases at J, with 20 bases between the two ends. The CDR3 length is 16 residues. Per the germline V gene, CDR1 is SGHTA and CDR2 is FQGNSA. The DNA of the CDR3 is TGTGCCAGCAGCGAGTATCAAGACAGGAGCCGTTCACCCCTCCACTTT. The encoded protein is CASSEYQDRSRSPLHF.

The chain links TRBV9 to TRBJ2-2; D is undetermined. The CDR3 extends over 13 amino acids. Trimming left V 3 bases short and J 6 bases short, with 9 bases between. Looked up from germline, CDR1 is SGDLS and CDR2 is YYNGEE. The CDR3 bases are TGTGCCAGCAGCGCCCAGTCGCCCGGGGAGCTGTTTTTT. Amino acids: CASSAQSPGELFF.

This chain joins TRBV4-3 and TRBJ1-2; weak D call: TRBD1 (5 bases). CDR1 and CDR2 from the germline V gene are LGHNA and YSLEER. The CDR3 extends over 16 amino acids. V was trimmed by 0 bases and J by 4 bases, leaving 15 bases between them. CDR3: CASSQEGPREAYGYTF. In DNA, the CDR3 is TGCGCCAGCAGCCAAGAGGGGCCCAGGGAGGCCTATGGCTACACCTTC.

The V call is TRBV6-1, the J call TRBJ2-2; 7 bases fit TRBD2. Trimming removed 6 bases from V and 4 bases from J; junction bases left unmatched: 5. The CDR3 totals 14 residues. CDR1 MNHNS and CDR2 SASEGT come from the germline V gene. DNA of the CDR3: TGTGCCAGCAGAGGGGACTATCTCACCGGGGAGCTGTTTTTT. It translates to CASRGDYLTGELFF.

The chain is built from TRBV5-1 and TRBJ2-7, with D perhaps TRBD1 (6 bases). The length of the CDR3 is 15 residues. With 4 bases removed from V and 5 bases from J, the gap between germline ends came to 19 bases. The germline CDR1 and CDR2 sequences are SGHRS and YFSETQ. The CDR3, as DNA: TGCGCCAGCAGCGGGTTTGCTGGGGGCAACAACGAGCAGTACTTC. This codes for CASSGFAGGNNEQYF.

The J gene is TRBJ1-5, the V gene TRBV5-5; no firm D call. Germline V gene sequence: CDR1 SGHKS, CDR2 YYEKEE (reference sequence). V was shortened by 4 bases and J by 9 bases, with 14 bases between the two germline ends. The CDR3 is 13 residues long. The CDR3: CASSKDGERPQHF. DNA of the CDR3: TGTGCCAGCAGCAAGGACGGGGAGCGGCCCCAGCATTTT.

CDR3 nucleotides: TGTGCCAGCAGCACGAAGCGGGGTGGGGAGCAGTACTTC. Its translation: CASSTKRGGEQYF. The chain is built from TRBV11-1 and TRBJ2-7, with 7 bases lining up with TRBD2. The CDR3 totals 13 residues. V was clipped by 5 bases and J by 7 bases; unmatched bases: 8. Germline-derived CDR1 and CDR2 are SGHAT and FQDESV (reference sequence).

This chain links TRBV18 with TRBJ1-1; 10 bases match TRBD1. The V segment lost 3 bases and the J segment 4 bases; nucleotides outside the gene matches: 8. This CDR3 is built from 16 residues. Germline values: CDR1 KGHSH, CDR2 LQKENI. In DNA form, the CDR3 reads TGTGCCAGCTCACCCTCTAGGACAGGGGGGACCACTGAAGCTTTCTTT. Its translation: CASSPSRTGGTTEAFF.

The V call is TRBV29-1, the J call TRBJ2-1; perhaps TRBD2 as D (5 bases). Germline CDR1 SQVTM, CDR2 ANQGSEA. V was shortened by 5 bases and J by 3 bases, with 17 bases between the two germline ends. The CDR3 is 15 amino acids. CDR3 loop: CSVNTGTSIYNEQFF. CDR3 bases: TGCAGCGTTAATACCGGAACTAGTATCTACAATGAGCAGTTCTTC.

The chain combines TRBV7-9 with TRBJ2-3; TRBD2 might be the D (5 bases). This CDR3 spans 16 amino acids. CDR1 and CDR2 (germline): SEHNR, FQNEAQ (reference sequence). V was shortened by 5 bases and J by 4 bases, with 19 bases between the two germline ends. CDR3 sequence: CASSPRTTRGPDTQYF. The CDR3 nucleotides are TGTGCCAGCAGCCCACGGACCACTAGAGGCCCAGATACGCAGTATTTT.

The V gene is TRBV28, the J gene TRBJ1-2; D unclear. Looked up from germline, CDR1 is MDHEN and CDR2 is SYDVKM. CDR3 length equals 12 residues. The V gene lost 9 bases and the J gene lost 4 bases, with 12 bases spanning the gap. CDR3 region: CASNTAPYGYTF. The CDR3 DNA follows: TGTGCCAGTAATACAGCTCCCTATGGCTACACCTTC.

V and J are TRBV27 and TRBJ2-7; 7 bases agree with TRBD1. After removal of 6 bases from V and 2 bases from J, the junction contained 4 bases not matched to a gene. Germline V gene sequence: CDR1 MNHEY, CDR2 SMNVEV (reference sequence). The CDR3 contains 13 residues. The CDR3 here is CASRRDSAYEQYF. CDR3 sequence (DNA): TGTGCCAGCAGGAGGGACAGTGCCTACGAGCAGTACTTC.

The chain couples TRBV7-6 to TRBJ1-4, with D unclear. With 5 bases removed from V and 2 bases from J, the gap between germline ends came to 15 bases. The germline V gene encodes CDR1 SGHVS and CDR2 FNYEAQ. This CDR3 region has 16 residues. Here the CDR3 DNA reads TGTGCCAGCAGCATGTCCTCCCTCGAGACTAATGAAAAACTGTTTTTT. It is translated as CASSMSSLETNEKLFF. Full variable domain (remainder filled in from reference TRBV7-6 and TRBJ1-4): GAGVSQSPRYKVTKRGQDVALRCDPISGHVSLYWYRQALGQGPEFLTYFNYEAQQDKSGLPNDRFSAERPEGSISTLTIQRTEQRDSAMYRCASSMSSLETNEKLFFGSGTQLSVL.

The gene calls are TRBV7-3 and TRBJ2-5; 7 bases are a match to TRBD2. The trim removed 5 bases at V and 5 bases at J, leaving 8 bases unmatched. The CDR3 has 14 residues. Germline values: CDR1 SGHTA, CDR2 FQGTGA. CDR3 residues: CASSPDGRGETQYF. In nucleotides, the CDR3 is TGTGCCAGCAGCCCTGATGGGCGGGGGGAGACCCAGTACTTC. Full variable domain (remainder filled in from reference TRBV7-3 and TRBJ2-5): GAGVSQTPSNKVTEKGKYVELRCDPISGHTALYWYRQSLGQGPEFLIYFQGTGAADDSGLPNDRFFAVRPEGSVSTLKIQRTERGDSAVYLCASSPDGRGETQYFGPGTRLLVL.